This T cell receptor (beta chain) came from a study of T-cell memory formation after mild COVID-19. The CDR3 extends over 17 amino acids. The V end was cut by 0 bases, the J end by 1 base, with 15 bases between. Per germline, CDR1 LGHNA and CDR2 YNFKEQ. One entry per CDR3 protein results from TCRdb running MiXCR on the 5' RACE reads. Of 550,000 to 650,000 distinct CDR3 sequences in the sample, roughly a sixth are singletons; the top ten hold 8.1%. This clonotype has only a few counts. The clonotype was recovered from an adult woman who had mild COVID-19 (a few samples of this study predate the infection). Cell type and time point are not known. The chain employs TRBV4-2 and TRBJ1-1, with D possibly TRBD1 on 6 matching bases. The sequenced sample was PBMCs or a T cell subset sorted from them (not recorded which). The CDR3 loop is CASSQDLYGTSNTEAFF. Here the CDR3 DNA reads TGTGCCAGCAGCCAAGATCTATACGGGACATCGAACACTGAAGCTTTCTTT.